This TCR beta chain was identified in a study of T cells in Graves' hyperthyroidism and ophthalmopathy. Study-level results: It was a median around 6 months before onset that the model predicted ophthalmopathy.

It was RNA transcripts that yielded the amplified TCR beta CDR3 regions. An initial round of RT-PCR targeting the TCR CDR3 relied on the HTBI primer set. TCRdb re-called the multiplex PCR reads with MiXCR, one entry per CDR3 protein. The sample carries 130,000 to 150,000 distinct CDR3 sequences, around 20% recorded once. V was pared by 8 bases and J by 6 bases, with 11 bases between. The CDR3 spans 11 residues. From germline, CDR1 is MNHEY and CDR2 SVGEGT. Each patient was aged 18 to 65 and had newly diagnosed hyperthyroidism of under 2 months' duration. About this clonotype itself: The target antigen is unknown. This may be a read error, as it is one base from a much larger clone.

This sequence joins TRBV6-2 or TRBV6-3 and TRBJ2-7; D unclear. The sample was blood. This sequence originates from a woman in her 50s with Graves' hyperthyroidism that later progressed to Graves' ophthalmopathy. For the CDR3, the DNA is TGTGCCAGCGGACCTGGCGCCGAGCAGTACTTC. It is translated as CASGPGAEQYF.